The 14 T cell receptor beta chains below were found in one sample sequenced in a study of PD-L1 blockade in urothelial cancer. The repertoire was sequenced with immunoSEQ multiplex PCR; TCRdb's copy has only in-frame clones and lacks some. The sample lists some 60,000 clones, 86% occurring once. The sequencing here drew on PBMCs, taken around atezolizumab (anti-PD-L1) treatment. These receptors were taken from a man in his forties or fifties with urothelial cancer.

The V gene is TRBV9, the J gene TRBJ1-6; unclear D gene. Trimming shortened V by 3 bases and J by 5 bases, and 9 bases separated the two germline ends. The CDR3 spans 14 residues. Germline V CDR1 and CDR2: SGDLS, YYNGEE. CDR3 residues: CASSGGVNNSPLHF. Here the CDR3 DNA reads TGTGCCAGCAGCGGGGGAGTTAATAATTCACCCCTCCACTTT.

The genes are TRBV5-4 and TRBJ2-7; D uncertain. The length of the CDR3 is 15 residues. Germline CDR1 reads SGHNT; CDR2 reads YYREEE (reference sequence). V lost 1 base to trimming and J lost 0 bases, with 11 bases between them. CDR3 region: CASSLNSYSSYEQYF. The CDR3 nucleotides read TGTGCCAGCAGCTTGAACTCGTACAGCTCCTACGAGCAGTACTTC.

The V gene is TRBV6-6, the J gene TRBJ1-2; 8 positions agree with TRBD1. The CDR3 runs 14 residues. CDR1 MNHNY and CDR2 SVGAGI come from the germline V gene (reference sequence). J lost 4 bases, V lost 6 bases, and 7 bases had no gene match. CDR3 sequence reads: CASSYGQGFYGYTF. CDR3 nucleotides: TGTGCCAGCAGCTATGGACAGGGCTTCTATGGCTACACCTTC.

The chain is built from TRBV30 and TRBJ2-7; TRBD2 might be the D (5 bases). Germline V CDR1 and CDR2: GTSNPN, SVGIG (reference sequence). The CDR3 runs 12 residues. Between the trimmed V and J ends, which lost 2 bases and 2 bases, there was a span of 7 bases. CDR3 protein: CAWSSGAYEQYF. The CDR3 bases are TGTGCCTGGAGTAGCGGCGCCTACGAGCAGTACTTC.

The CDR3 region has the DNA TGCGCCAGCAGCTTGGTAGGGTCTAGCGGGCGGCAGACCCAGTACTTC. Amino acid sequence: CASSLVGSSGRQTQYF. The chain couples TRBV5-1 to TRBJ2-5, with 8 positions matching TRBD2. The CDR3 has 16 amino acids. Germline CDR1 reads SGHRS; CDR2 reads YFSETQ. Trimming at V came to 0 bases and at J to 6 bases, leaving 10 bases not matched to a gene.

The chain combines TRBV23-1 with TRBJ1-1; TRBD1 matches 11 bases. TRBV23-1 is sorted into the ORF group, with uncertain function. The CDR3 loop spans 17 amino acids. Trimming took 5 bases from V and 3 from J; bases not matched to a gene: 11. The CDR3, as DNA: TGCGCCAGCAGTAACCTAGGGGACAGGGGGAAAGACACTGAAGCTTTCTTT. This sequence encodes CASSNLGDRGKDTEAFF.

The chain employs TRBV7-8 and TRBJ1-6; 9 bases agree with TRBD1. This CDR3 contains 14 residues. With V trimmed by 5 bases and J by 16 bases, 12 bases remained unmatched. Germline CDR1 and CDR2: SGHVS and FQNEAQ. This CDR3 is CASSIRDRDPRLHF. The CDR3 DNA reads as TGTGCCAGCAGCATCCGGGACAGGGACCCTCGGCTCCACTTT. Supplemented by reference TRBV7-8 and TRBJ1-6, the full variable domain reads GAGVSQSPRYKVAKRGQDVALRCDPISGHVSLFWYQQALGQGPEFLTYFQNEAQLDKSGLPSDRFFAERPEGSVSTLKIQRTQQEDSAVYLCASSIRDRDPRLHFGNGTRLTVT.

The chain is built from TRBV28 and TRBJ2-3; D remains unclear. Trimming took 3 bases from V and 10 from J, leaving 8 bases between them. CDR1 MDHEN and CDR2 SYDVKM come from the germline V gene. The CDR3 length is 11 residues. The CDR3, as DNA: TGTGCCAGCAGTTTTATGTTTTCGCAGTATTTT. It yields the protein CASSFMFSQYF.

The chain combines TRBV13 with TRBJ2-7, with TRBD2 identical over 8 bases. Germline assignment: CDR1 PRHDT and CDR2 FYEKMQ (reference sequence). The J segment lost 2 bases and the V segment lost 6 bases, leaving 9 bases of the junction unmatched. CDR3 length: 15 amino acids. CDR3: CASRVSRGGAYEQYF. CDR3 nucleotide sequence: TGTGCCAGCAGAGTTAGTCGGGGGGGAGCCTACGAGCAGTACTTC.

The V gene is TRBV11-2, the J gene TRBJ1-2; 8 bases agree with TRBD1. Germline V gives CDR1 SGHAT, CDR2 FQNNGV. CDR3 length: 17 amino acids. V shed 6 bases, J shed 2 bases, and the junction held 14 bases outside the gene matches. CDR3: CASSSLTGTGANYGYTF. The CDR3 region has the DNA TGTGCCAGCAGTTCGCTCACCGGGACAGGTGCAAACTATGGCTACACCTTC.

The rearrangement joins TRBV7-2 to TRBJ2-2; no clear D gene. Per germline, CDR1 SGHTA and CDR2 FQGNSA. V gave up 5 bases and J gave up 4 bases, with 11 bases separating them. The CDR3 spans 14 residues. Written as DNA, the CDR3 is TGTGCCAGCAGCGTCGACTGGATCACCGGGGAGCTGTTTTTT. This sequence encodes CASSVDWITGELFF.

The V gene is TRBV28, the J gene TRBJ2-7; TRBD1 agrees at 10 bases. CDR1 is MDHEN and CDR2 is SYDVKM in the germline V gene. The V and J ends lost 10 bases and 3 bases, in that order; junction bases with no gene match: 6. CDR3 length: 13 amino acids. CDR3 sequence: CATVRDRGYEQYF. CDR3 in DNA: TGTGCCACAGTTAGGGACAGGGGCTACGAGCAGTACTTC.

A single count supports this clone. The chain carries TRBV10-2 and TRBJ2-7; 12 nucleotides line up with TRBD2. This CDR3 has 15 residues. The germline V gene has CDR1 WSHSY and CDR2 SAAADI. With 6 bases clipped from V and 0 bases from J, the junction kept 3 bases outside the gene matches. For the CDR3, the DNA is TGCGCCAGCAGACAGGGACTAGCGGGCTCCTACGAGCAGTACTTC. This encodes CASRQGLAGSYEQYF.

J is TRBJ2-3 and V is TRBV11-2; maybe TRBD1 (6 bases). The ends were cut back, 5 bases at V and 6 bases at J, with 18 bases in the middle. Germline V CDR1 and CDR2: SGHAT, FQNNGV. The length of the CDR3 is 15 residues. The DNA of the CDR3 is TGTGCCAGCAGCCAAAACCCCCAGGGGTACGATACGCAGTATTTT. Encoded protein: CASSQNPQGYDTQYF.